This T cell receptor (beta chain) was sequenced for a study of blood T cell repertoires in COVID-19. The wider study: Samples representing acute and convalescent COVID-19 were sourced from the United States, Italy and Spain. T cells, B-cell-depleted T cells, or PBMCs supplied cDNA or gDNA.

Losses at the gene ends were 0 bases for V and 2 bases for J; bases not matched to a gene: 4. This CDR3 has 16 amino acids. Germline-derived CDR1 and CDR2 are SGHAT and FQNNGV. In the original processing: Estimation of nucleated cell counts relied on the amplification of reference gene primers. Clones were sequenced by immunoSEQ multiplex PCR, and TCRdb holds only the in-frame ones, with some missing. V, J and clone size derive from that table, while D and trimming were established from the DNA sequence. The data contain approximately 170,000 clones, less than 90% of them singletons. The rearrangement links TRBV11-2 to TRBJ2-1; TRBD1 matches 7 bases. Sequencing used peripheral blood. This TCR came from a woman aged 55 to 70 with COVID-19, enrolled during active disease. CDR3 bases: TGTGCCAGCAGCTTAGATAGCCAGGGGGCCTACAATGAGCAGTTCTTC. Translating it yields CASSLDSQGAYNEQFF.